Shown below are 18 T cell receptor beta chains from a single sample sequenced in a study of radiation and T cells in renal cell carcinoma. The time point denotes: blood 4 weeks post-SBRT, at nephrectomy. The sample's treatment: 15 Gy SBRT to primary tumor, nephrectomy 4 weeks later. Sequencing was performed with immunoSEQ multiplex PCR; in TCRdb, only in-frame clones are kept and a portion is missing. The table has approximately 92,000 clones, about 85% seen once. The sample in question was blood, obtained from a patient whose treatment included radiotherapy and nephrectomy. These receptors originate from a man aged 45-65 years with renal cell carcinoma.

V is TRBV6-6 and J is TRBJ1-2, with D unresolved. Germline CDR1 and CDR2: MNHNY and SVGAGI (reference sequence). Trimming took off 11 bases at V and 5 bases at J, with 15 bases between the two ends. The CDR3 is 12 residues long. The CDR3 is CASNQREYGYTF. CDR3 bases: TGTGCCTCCAATCAACGGGAGTATGGCTACACCTTC.

The chain employs TRBV5-1 and TRBJ2-3; tentative D call: TRBD1 (6 bases). The germline gives CDR1 SGHRS, CDR2 YFSETQ. The ends were cut back, 3 bases at V and 1 base at J, with 15 bases in the middle. The CDR3 has 16 amino acids. Here the CDR3 reads CASSSEGGIGTDTQYF. DNA for the CDR3: TGCGCCAGCAGCTCTGAAGGGGGTATCGGCACAGATACGCAGTATTTT.

The chain joins TRBV4-3 to TRBJ2-3; 8 nucleotides agree with TRBD1. This CDR3 is 17 amino acids long. From germline, CDR1 is LGHNA and CDR2 YSLEER. J was trimmed by 3 bases and V by 3 bases; bases with no gene match: 11. DNA for the CDR3: TGCGCCAGCAGCCAGTTGCAGGGGGCTGGGGCGACAGATACGCAGTATTTT. This gives the protein CASSQLQGAGATDTQYF.

The chain combines TRBV7-9 with TRBJ2-7; 7 bases are a match to TRBD1. V shed 4 bases, J shed 4 bases, and the junction held 10 bases outside the gene matches. This CDR3 has 15 amino acids. Germline assignment: CDR1 SEHNR and CDR2 FQNEAQ (reference sequence). This CDR3 reads CASSSSGRGRYEQYF. In nucleotides, the CDR3 is TGTGCCAGCAGCTCCTCTGGTAGGGGGCGTTACGAGCAGTACTTC. Together with reference TRBV7-9 and TRBJ2-7, the CDR3 gives the full variable domain: DTGVSQNPRHKITKRGQNVTFRCDPISEHNRLYWYRQTLGQGPEFLTYFQNEAQLEKSRLLSDRFSAERPKGSFSTLEIQRTEQGDSAMYLCASSSSGRGRYEQYFGPGTRLTVT.

V gene TRBV5-1 combines with J gene TRBJ1-6, with 11 bases that match TRBD1. CDR1 is SGHRS and CDR2 is YFSETQ in the germline V gene. The ends lost 0 bases at V and 0 bases at J; junction bases unmatched: 11. The CDR3 runs to 21 residues. CDR3 sequence: CASSLVLRTGGYSSYNSPLHF. The DNA of the CDR3 is TGCGCCAGCAGCTTGGTCCTCCGGACAGGGGGCTATAGCTCCTATAATTCACCCCTCCACTTT.

The chain employs TRBV10-1 and TRBJ2-7; the match to TRBD1 covers 12 bases. Per germline, CDR1 WNHNN and CDR2 SYGVQD (reference sequence). J gave up 5 bases and V 4 bases, and 3 bases lay outside the gene matches. This CDR3 region has 14 residues. CDR3: CASSAGTGGDEQYF. The DNA of the CDR3 is TGCGCCAGCAGTGCCGGGACAGGGGGCGACGAGCAGTACTTC.

This chain uses TRBV5-1 with TRBJ2-2, with D uncertain. Germline V lookup: CDR1 SGHRS, CDR2 YFSETQ. CDR3 length: 16 residues. The V gene lost 4 bases and the J gene lost 1 base, with 14 bases spanning the gap. In DNA, the CDR3 is TGCGCCAGCAGCCAGGCTGACACTCGGAACACCGGGGAGCTGTTTTTT. This codes for CASSQADTRNTGELFF.

This rearrangement joins TRBV7-9 to TRBJ2-1; 7 bases are a match to TRBD1. This CDR3 is 12 amino acids long. Germline V gene sequence: CDR1 SEHNR, CDR2 FQNEAQ (reference sequence). J lost 9 bases, V lost 5 bases, and 4 bases had no gene match. The CDR3 DNA is TGTGCCAGCAGCCACCGGACAGGTGAGCAGTTCTTC. Its protein is CASSHRTGEQFF.

The chain has TRBV6-5 and TRBJ2-1, with TRBD1 matching over 9 bases. V trimming: 3 bases; J trimming: 6 bases; junction bases outside the gene matches: 6. This CDR3 contains 15 residues. Germline-derived CDR1 and CDR2 are MNHEY and SVGAGI. The CDR3: CASSYGTGISNEQFF. The CDR3 DNA follows: TGTGCCAGCAGTTATGGGACAGGGATATCCAATGAGCAGTTCTTC.

This chain joins TRBV6-6 and TRBJ2-1; D possibly uses TRBD1 or TRBD2 (5 bases each). Germline V gives CDR1 MNHNY, CDR2 SVGAGI (reference sequence). CDR3 length equals 15 residues. V lost 0 bases and J lost 4, with 10 bases in between. CDR3 DNA sequence: TGTGCCAGCAGTTACTCCGGGACGGGGTACAATGAGCAGTTCTTC. This gives the protein CASSYSGTGYNEQFF.

V gene TRBV5-1 combines with J gene TRBJ1-3; 9 bases match TRBD1. CDR1 SGHRS and CDR2 YFSETQ come from the germline V gene. This CDR3 has 16 residues. J was trimmed by 4 bases and V by 0 bases; bases with no gene match: 5. In DNA, the CDR3 is TGCGCCAGCAGCTTGGGACAGGGGGTATCCGGAAACACCATATATTTT. Amino acid sequence: CASSLGQGVSGNTIYF.

This chain links TRBV28 with TRBJ1-4, with unresolved D. The CDR3 consists of 13 residues. V was pared by 7 bases and J by 3 bases, with 9 bases between. The germline gives CDR1 MDHEN, CDR2 SYDVKM. CDR3 in amino acids: CASKEPPNEKLFF. The CDR3 DNA follows: TGTGCCAGCAAGGAACCGCCTAATGAAAAACTGTTTTTT.

This sequence joins TRBV7-2 and TRBJ2-5; either TRBD1 or TRBD2 may fit D (5 bases each). V dropped 4 bases and J dropped 1 base, with 10 bases sitting between them. This CDR3 region has 14 residues. The germline gives CDR1 SGHTA, CDR2 FQGNSA. CDR3 bases: TGTGCCAGCAGCTCCGTCGGGACCCAAGAGACCCAGTACTTC. Its protein product is CASSSVGTQETQYF.

The chain carries TRBV27 and TRBJ1-1; no firm D call. Germline lookup yields CDR1 MNHEY and CDR2 SMNVEV (reference sequence). CDR3 size: 15 residues. V was trimmed by 5 bases and J by 1 base, leaving 14 bases between them. CDR3 residues: CASSPYSFPNTEAFF. Here the CDR3 DNA reads TGTGCCAGCAGTCCCTACAGCTTTCCGAACACTGAAGCTTTCTTT.

This clone has only a few counts. The rearrangement joins TRBV19 to TRBJ1-5; maybe TRBD1 (6 bases). Germline V gene lookup returns CDR1 LNHDA and CDR2 SQIVND (reference sequence). This CDR3 has 12 residues. Deletions cut 10 bases from V and 3 bases from J, with 10 bases between. CDR3 DNA: TGTGCCACTACAGGGTTCAATCAGCCCCAGCATTTT. It encodes CATTGFNQPQHF. Using reference TRBV19 and TRBJ1-5 for the parts outside the CDR3, the full variable domain is DGGITQSPKYLFRKEGQNVTLSCEQNLNHDAMYWYRQDPGQGLRLIYYSQIVNDFQKGDIAEGYSVSREKKESFPLTVTSAQKNPTAFYLCATTGFNQPQHFGDGTRLSIL.

The V gene is TRBV20-1, the J gene TRBJ2-3; D gene unclear. CDR1 and CDR2 (germline): DFQATT, SNEGSKA (reference sequence). The CDR3 is 11 residues long. Between the trimmed V and J ends, which lost 3 bases and 2 bases, there was a span of 3 bases. The CDR3 nucleotides read TGCAGTGCTAGTATCACAGATACGCAGTATTTT. Its translation: CSASITDTQYF.

The rearrangement uses TRBV28 and TRBJ1-5; the match to TRBD1 covers 7 bases. This CDR3 has 14 amino acids. V shed 3 bases, J shed 7 bases, and the junction held 6 bases outside the gene matches. The germline CDR1 and CDR2 sequences are MDHEN and SYDVKM. The DNA for the CDR3 is TGTGCCAGCAGTTTTGAACAGGGGAACCAGCCCCAGCATTTT. Amino acids: CASSFEQGNQPQHF.

The chain carries TRBV5-1 and TRBJ2-7; 7 bases fit TRBD1. In germline, CDR1 is SGHRS, CDR2 YFSETQ. Losses at the gene ends were 4 bases for V and 5 bases for J; bases not matched to a gene: 3. The CDR3 contains 12 residues. In DNA, the CDR3 is TGCGCCAGCAGCATCGACAGGGACGAGCAGTACTTC. It specifies CASSIDRDEQYF.